The sequence of this TCR beta chain was determined in a study of blood T cell repertoires in COVID-19. The overall study: The United States, Italy and Spain provided the acute and convalescent COVID-19 samples. PBMCs, B-cell-depleted T cells, or T cells provided the cDNA or gDNA that made up the material.

Methods used by the authors: Amplifying reference gene primers gave estimates of nucleated cell counts. Clones were read by immunoSEQ multiplex PCR, and TCRdb kept only the in-frame ones, dropping some. V, J and clone size were drawn from that table, and D and trimming were deduced from the DNA. The sample has some 180,000 clones; over 75% are singletons. Trimming left V 1 base short and J 2 bases short, with 8 bases between. Germline CDR1 reads SGHTA; CDR2 reads FQGNSA. The CDR3 is 14 amino acids. This TCR came from a middle-aged man with acute or convalescent COVID-19. Sequenced sample: peripheral blood. The genes are TRBV7-2 and TRBJ2-5; a possible D gene is TRBD2 (6 bases). CDR3 sequence reads: CASSLVGGQETQYF. CDR3 bases: TGTGCCAGCAGCTTAGTCGGGGGACAAGAGACCCAGTACTTC.